This record concerns one T cell receptor (beta chain) sequence. The antigen remains unidentified. Trimming pared 0 bases from V and 3 bases from J, leaving 14 bases between. Germline V lookup: CDR1 MGHRA, CDR2 YSYEKL. CDR3 length: 16 amino acids. The source of the sample is a study of cytomegalovirus exposure and HLA in healthy donors. Study-level background: The same platform was used for the 110 or so validation repertoires and the approximately 670 first-cohort repertoires, a later analysis reported. Study conclusions and caveats: The study put 150 to 200 TCR beta chains on its list as cytomegalovirus-associated. In vitro, a few CMV-associated chains proved specific for CMV antigens.

The donors were members of the validation cohort comprising approximately 110 subjects, separate from the roughly 690-subject first cohort. TCRdb keeps only in-frame clones here, not all; method: immunoSEQ multiplex PCR. The sample includes tens of thousands of clones, roughly 92% seen only once; the top ten take around 1.2%. Sample: PBMCs. The chain employs TRBV4-1 and TRBJ2-5; a weak D match, TRBD1 (6 bases). The clonotype originates from a woman in her thirties in good health and CMV-seropositive. In nucleotides, the CDR3 is TGCGCCAGCAGCCAAGATCCTCAGGGGTTGAAAGAGACCCAGTACTTC. Translation gives CASSQDPQGLKETQYF.